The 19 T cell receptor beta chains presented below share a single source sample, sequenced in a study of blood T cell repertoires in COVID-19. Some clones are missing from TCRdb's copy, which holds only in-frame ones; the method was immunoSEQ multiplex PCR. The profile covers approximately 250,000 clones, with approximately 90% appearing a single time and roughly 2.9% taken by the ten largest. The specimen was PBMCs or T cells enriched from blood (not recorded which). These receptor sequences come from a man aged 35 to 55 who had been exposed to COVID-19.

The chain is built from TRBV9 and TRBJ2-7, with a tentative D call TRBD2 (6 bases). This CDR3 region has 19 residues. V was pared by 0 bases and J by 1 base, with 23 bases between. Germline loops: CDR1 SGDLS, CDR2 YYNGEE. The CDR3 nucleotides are TGTGCCAGCAGCGTAGCCGATAAAACAAAACTAGCTGAGTCCTACGAGCAGTACTTC. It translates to CASSVADKTKLAESYEQYF.

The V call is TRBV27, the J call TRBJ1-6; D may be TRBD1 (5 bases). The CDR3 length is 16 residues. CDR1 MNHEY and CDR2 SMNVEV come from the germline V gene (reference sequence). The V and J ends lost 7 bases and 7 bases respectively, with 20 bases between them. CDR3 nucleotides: TGTGCCAGCAAGGGCCCCCTACAGGCTTTAAATTCACCCCTCCACTTT. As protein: CASKGPLQALNSPLHF.

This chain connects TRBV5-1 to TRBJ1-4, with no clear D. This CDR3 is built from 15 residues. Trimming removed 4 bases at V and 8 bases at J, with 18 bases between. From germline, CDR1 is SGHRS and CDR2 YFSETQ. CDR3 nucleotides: TGCGCCAGCAGCCCCCGGTCGGAGGTTCGGGAAAAACTGTTTTTT. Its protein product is CASSPRSEVREKLFF.

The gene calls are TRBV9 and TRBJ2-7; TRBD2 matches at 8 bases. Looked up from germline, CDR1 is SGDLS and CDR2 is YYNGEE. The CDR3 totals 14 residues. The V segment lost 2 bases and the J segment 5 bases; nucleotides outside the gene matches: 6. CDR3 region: CASSVSGSLDEQYF. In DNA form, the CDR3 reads TGTGCCAGCAGCGTGAGCGGGAGTTTAGACGAGCAGTACTTC. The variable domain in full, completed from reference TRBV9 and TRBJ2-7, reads DSGVTQTPKHLITATGQRVTLRCSPRSGDLSVYWYQQSLDQGLQFLIQYYNGEERAKGNILERFSAQQFPDLHSELNLSSLELGDSALYFCASSVSGSLDEQYFGPGTRLTVT.

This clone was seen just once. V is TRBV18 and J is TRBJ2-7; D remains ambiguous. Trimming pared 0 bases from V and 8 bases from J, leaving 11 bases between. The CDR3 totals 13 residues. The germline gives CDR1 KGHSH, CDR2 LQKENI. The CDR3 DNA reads TGTGCCAGCTCACCACCGGGCAGGCTTAAGCAGTACTTC. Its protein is CASSPPGRLKQYF.

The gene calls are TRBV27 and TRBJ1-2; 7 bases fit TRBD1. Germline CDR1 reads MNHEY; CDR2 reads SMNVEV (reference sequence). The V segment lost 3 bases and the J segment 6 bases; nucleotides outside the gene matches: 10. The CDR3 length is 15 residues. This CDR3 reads CASSLNQGTADGYTF. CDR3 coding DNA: TGTGCCAGCAGTTTGAATCAAGGGACAGCTGATGGCTACACCTTC.

The CDR3 nucleotides are TGTGCCAGCAGCTTCCCTAGCGAGGGCACAGATACGCAGTATTTT. This gives the protein CASSFPSEGTDTQYF. The chain uses TRBV5-4 and TRBJ2-3; D may be TRBD2 (6 bases). This CDR3 contains 15 residues. The V end lost 2 bases, the J end lost 1 base, and 11 bases lay between the germline ends. Looked up from germline, CDR1 is SGHNT and CDR2 is YYREEE (reference sequence).

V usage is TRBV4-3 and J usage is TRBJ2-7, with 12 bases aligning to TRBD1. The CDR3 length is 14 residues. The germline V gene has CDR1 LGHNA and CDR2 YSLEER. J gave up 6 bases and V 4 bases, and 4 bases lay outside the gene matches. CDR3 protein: CASSPGTGGSEQYF. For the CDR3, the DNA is TGCGCCAGCAGCCCCGGGACAGGGGGCAGCGAGCAGTACTTC.

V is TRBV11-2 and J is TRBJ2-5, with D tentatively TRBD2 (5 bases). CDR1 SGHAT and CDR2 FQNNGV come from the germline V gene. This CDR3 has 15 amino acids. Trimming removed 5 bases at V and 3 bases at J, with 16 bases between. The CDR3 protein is CASSPSLTRKETQYF. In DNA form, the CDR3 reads TGTGCCAGCAGCCCATCCCTCACTAGGAAAGAGACCCAGTACTTC.

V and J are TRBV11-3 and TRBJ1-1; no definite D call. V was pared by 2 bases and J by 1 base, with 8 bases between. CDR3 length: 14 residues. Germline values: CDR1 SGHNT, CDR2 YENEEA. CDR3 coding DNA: TGTGCCAGCAGCTTAATGCGGGGGAACACTGAAGCTTTCTTT. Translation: CASSLMRGNTEAFF.

The CDR3 is CASSIFKDREGQPQHF. In DNA, the CDR3 is TGTGCCAGTAGTATATTTAAGGACAGAGAAGGTCAGCCCCAGCATTTT. This chain connects TRBV19 to TRBJ1-5; D is perhaps TRBD1 (6 bases). The germline V gene encodes CDR1 LNHDA and CDR2 SQIVND (reference sequence). This CDR3 has 16 residues. V shed 2 bases and J shed 6 bases, with 17 bases lying between them.

In nucleotides, the CDR3 is TGTGCCAGCAGCCTCCTGGGGGGGCAAGATACGCAGTATTTT. It translates to CASSLLGGQDTQYF. The chain couples TRBV7-2 to TRBJ2-3, with D perhaps TRBD2 (7 bases). The V end was cut by 5 bases, the J end by 5 bases, with 14 bases between. The CDR3 runs 14 residues. Germline assignment: CDR1 SGHTA and CDR2 FQGNSA.

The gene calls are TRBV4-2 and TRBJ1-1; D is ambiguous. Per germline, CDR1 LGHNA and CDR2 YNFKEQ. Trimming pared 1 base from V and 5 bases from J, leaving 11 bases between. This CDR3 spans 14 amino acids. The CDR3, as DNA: TGTGCCAGCAGCCAAGGGAGAAGAGATACTGAAGCTTTCTTT. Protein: CASSQGRRDTEAFF.

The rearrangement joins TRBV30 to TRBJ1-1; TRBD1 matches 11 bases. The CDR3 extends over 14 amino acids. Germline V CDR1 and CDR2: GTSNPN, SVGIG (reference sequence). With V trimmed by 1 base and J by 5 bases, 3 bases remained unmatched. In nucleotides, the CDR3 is TGTGCCTGGAGTGAGGGACAGGGGGATACTGAAGCTTTCTTT. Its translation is CAWSEGQGDTEAFF.

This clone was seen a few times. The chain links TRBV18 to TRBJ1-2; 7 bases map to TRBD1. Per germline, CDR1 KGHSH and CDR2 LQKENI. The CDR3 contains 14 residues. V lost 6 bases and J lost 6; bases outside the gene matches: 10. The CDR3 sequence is CASSPPKTGNGYTF. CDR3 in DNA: TGTGCCAGCTCGCCGCCCAAGACAGGGAATGGCTACACCTTC. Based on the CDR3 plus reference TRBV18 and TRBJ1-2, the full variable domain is NAGVMQNPRHLVRRRGQEARLRCSPMKGHSHVYWYRQLPEEGLKFMVYLQKENIIDESGMPKERFSAEFPKEGPSILRIQQVVRGDSAAYFCASSPPKTGNGYTFGSGTRLTVV.

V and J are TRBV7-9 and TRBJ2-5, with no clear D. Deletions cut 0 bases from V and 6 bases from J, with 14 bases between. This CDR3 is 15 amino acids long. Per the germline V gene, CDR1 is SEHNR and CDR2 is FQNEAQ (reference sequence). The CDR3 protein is CASSLAGFYSQTQYF. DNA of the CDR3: TGTGCCAGCAGCTTAGCCGGGTTTTACTCCCAGACCCAGTACTTC.

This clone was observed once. CDR3 loop: CASSLATSSYNSPLHF. Here the CDR3 DNA reads TGCGCCAGCAGCTTGGCTACGAGCTCCTATAATTCACCCCTCCACTTT. The chain recombines TRBV5-1 with TRBJ1-6, with no clear D. The length of the CDR3 is 16 residues. V gave up 0 bases and J gave up 0 bases, with 7 bases separating them. CDR1 is SGHRS, CDR2 YFSETQ, per germline.

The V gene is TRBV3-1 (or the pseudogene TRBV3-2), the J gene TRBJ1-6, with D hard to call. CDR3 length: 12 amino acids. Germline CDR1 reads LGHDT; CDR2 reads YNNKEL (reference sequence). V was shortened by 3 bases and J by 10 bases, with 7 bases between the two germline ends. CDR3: CASSHLESPLHF. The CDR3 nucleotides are TGTGCCAGCAGCCATTTAGAATCACCCCTCCACTTT.

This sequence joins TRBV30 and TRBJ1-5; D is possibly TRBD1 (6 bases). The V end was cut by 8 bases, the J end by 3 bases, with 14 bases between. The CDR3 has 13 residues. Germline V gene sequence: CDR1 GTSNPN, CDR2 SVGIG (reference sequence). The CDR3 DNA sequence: TGTGCCGGGTCCCAGGGGACCAATCAGCCCCAGCATTTT. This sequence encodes CAGSQGTNQPQHF.